These 22 T cell receptor beta chains originate from one sample sequenced in a study of T cells of healthy individuals. Using its own MiXCR run on the 5' RACE reads, TCRdb lists one record per CDR3 protein. The data hold about 100,000 distinct CDR3 sequences, with approximately 15% observed a single time. Source of these receptors: a human donor in good health.

This clonotype was observed at least ten times. The V and J genes are TRBV24-1 and TRBJ2-1; 7 bases agree with TRBD2. This CDR3 region has 16 residues. The trim removed 2 bases at V and 2 bases at J, leaving 5 bases unmatched. Germline CDR1 and CDR2: KGHDR and SFDVKD. In DNA form, the CDR3 reads TGTGCCACCAGTGATTGGCGCGGGGGTGCCTACAATGAGCAGTTCTTC. Translating gives CATSDWRGGAYNEQFF.

The V call is TRBV10-3, the J call TRBJ2-4; D is tentatively TRBD1 or TRBD2 (6 bases each). Looked up from germline, CDR1 is ENHRY and CDR2 is SYGVKD. Trimming left V 8 bases short and J 4 bases short, with 12 bases between. This CDR3 spans 13 amino acids. The CDR3 DNA reads as TGTGCCATCGGAGGGGGGCGAAAAAACATTCAGTACTTC. It yields the protein CAIGGGRKNIQYF.

This chain connects TRBV28 to TRBJ2-7; TRBD1 matches 9 bases. The trim removed 8 bases at V and 4 bases at J, leaving 12 bases unmatched. This CDR3 has 15 amino acids. Germline V CDR1 and CDR2: MDHEN, SYDVKM. The DNA for the CDR3 is TGTGCCAGCGCATCACCGGGGACAGGGATATACGAGCAGTACTTC. Translation: CASASPGTGIYEQYF.

The DNA for the CDR3 is TGCGCCAGCAGCGTAAGACAGAGTGAGAATGAGCAGTTCTTC. Translation gives CASSVRQSENEQFF. This sequence joins TRBV5-1 and TRBJ2-1; perhaps TRBD1 as D (5 bases). Germline V gives CDR1 SGHRS, CDR2 YFSETQ. This CDR3 region has 14 residues. Trimming pared 4 bases from V and 7 bases from J, leaving 15 bases between.

The chain joins TRBV5-6 to TRBJ1-5; maybe TRBD1 (5 bases). Trimming shortened V by 4 bases and J by 4 bases, and 12 bases separated the two germline ends. The germline V gene encodes CDR1 SGHDT and CDR2 YYEEEE. The CDR3 is 14 amino acids. Here the CDR3 reads CASSRWGGNQPQHF. The CDR3, as DNA: TGTGCCAGCAGCAGGTGGGGGGGAAATCAGCCCCAGCATTTT.

This clonotype occurred a few times. The chain combines TRBV7-2 with TRBJ2-7, with a weak D call TRBD1 (5 bases). The length of the CDR3 is 13 residues. Germline lookup yields CDR1 SGHTA and CDR2 FQGNSA. Trimming shortened V by 3 bases and J by 4 bases, and 10 bases separated the two germline ends. The CDR3 region is CASSFQGGYEQYF. The CDR3 bases are TGTGCCAGCAGCTTCCAGGGTGGGTACGAGCAGTACTTC.

This clonotype was observed a few times. J is TRBJ2-5 and V is TRBV5-1; D is ambiguous. The V gene lost 4 bases and the J gene lost 2 bases, with 15 bases spanning the gap. The V gene's germline CDR1 is SGHRS and CDR2 YFSETQ. CDR3 length: 15 amino acids. CDR3 amino acids: CASSRPSAVQETQYF. CDR3 coding DNA: TGCGCCAGCAGCAGGCCTTCGGCGGTACAAGAGACCCAGTACTTC.

There are many counts of this clonotype. The chain carries TRBV15 and TRBJ1-6; TRBD1 matches at 8 bases. Germline trimming cut 0 bases from V and 7 bases from J; bases unmatched to any gene: 5. Germline V gene lookup returns CDR1 LNHNV and CDR2 YYDKDF (reference sequence). The CDR3 sequence is 16 residues long. CDR3 loop: CATSRDRTGWNSPLHF. Here the CDR3 DNA reads TGTGCCACCAGCAGAGATCGGACAGGGTGGAATTCACCCCTCCACTTT.

This clonotype was detected many times. This chain uses TRBV7-2 with TRBJ2-3, with D maybe TRBD1 (5 bases). V was trimmed by 3 bases and J by 2 bases, leaving 9 bases between them. CDR3 length: 14 amino acids. Per the germline V gene, CDR1 is SGHTA and CDR2 is FQGNSA. The CDR3 nucleotides read TGTGCCAGCAGCTTTATCAGGGACACAGATACGCAGTATTTT. This encodes CASSFIRDTDTQYF. Variable domain in full (rest from reference TRBV7-2 and TRBJ2-3): GAGVSQSPSNKVTEKGKDVELRCDPISGHTALYWYRQSLGQGLEFLIYFQGNSAPDKSGLPSDRFSAERTGGSVSTLTIQRTQQEDSAVYLCASSFIRDTDTQYFGPGTRLTVL.

Only a few counts were recorded for this clonotype. The chain combines TRBV29-1 with TRBJ2-5; D call uncertain. The CDR3 contains 11 residues. V dropped 4 bases and J dropped 5 bases, with 8 bases sitting between them. Looked up from germline, CDR1 is SQVTM and CDR2 is ANQGSEA. CDR3 sequence: CSVGDGETQYF. The CDR3 coding sequence is TGCAGCGTTGGGGATGGCGAGACCCAGTACTTC.

The CDR3 spells CSAEGQSSYNEQFF. The DNA of the CDR3 is TGCAGCGCCGAAGGGCAGAGCTCCTACAATGAGCAGTTCTTC. This chain links TRBV29-1 with TRBJ2-1, with D unresolved. The germline V and J ends were trimmed by 7 bases and 0 bases, with 13 bases remaining between them. Germline CDR1 and CDR2: SQVTM and ANQGSEA. The CDR3 length is 14 residues.

At least ten counts were recorded for this clonotype. This chain uses TRBV5-1 with TRBJ2-1; the match to TRBD1 covers 8 bases. The germline V gene has CDR1 SGHRS and CDR2 YFSETQ. The CDR3 runs 15 residues. Losses at the gene ends were 2 bases for V and 3 bases for J; bases not matched to a gene: 4. In DNA form, the CDR3 reads TGCGCCAGCAGCTTAGGACAGGGCCGCTACAATGAGCAGTTCTTC. It encodes CASSLGQGRYNEQFF.

CDR3 sequence: CASSGGTAGYEQYF. The CDR3 DNA follows: TGTGCCAGCAGCGGTGGGACAGCCGGTTACGAGCAGTACTTC. The V gene is TRBV6-1, the J gene TRBJ2-7; TRBD1 matches at 7 bases. The CDR3 loop spans 14 amino acids. Germline assignment: CDR1 MNHNS and CDR2 SASEGT. Unmatched junction bases numbered 9, after V lost 6 bases and J lost 4 bases.

The count of this clonotype is one. This chain uses TRBV4-2 with TRBJ2-1; tentative D call: TRBD2 (6 bases). Germline V gives CDR1 LGHNA, CDR2 YNFKEQ. CDR3 length: 16 residues. The V and J ends lost 0 bases and 7 bases respectively, with 16 bases between them. This CDR3 reads CASSQDWRGPRNEQFF. As DNA, the CDR3 is TGTGCCAGCAGCCAAGATTGGAGGGGCCCGAGGAATGAGCAGTTCTTC.

CDR3 sequence: CASSHDRGLGDTQYF. CDR3 nucleotides: TGCGCCAGCAGCCACGACAGGGGGCTGGGTGATACGCAGTATTTT. V usage is TRBV4-3 and J usage is TRBJ2-3, with 10 bases aligning to TRBD1. The CDR3 extends over 15 amino acids. Germline lookup yields CDR1 LGHNA and CDR2 YSLEER. J was trimmed by 6 bases and V by 3 bases; bases with no gene match: 6.

This clonotype appeared a few times. The chain links TRBV2 to TRBJ2-3, with 7 positions matching TRBD1. Trimming took 1 base from V and 7 from J; bases not matched to a gene: 5. CDR3 length: 14 amino acids. Looked up from germline, CDR1 is SNHLY and CDR2 is FYNNEI. The chain's CDR3 is CASSEGQGGNTQYF. The DNA of the CDR3 is TGTGCCAGCAGTGAAGGACAGGGTGGGAATACGCAGTATTTT.

This clonotype was counted only a few times. This sequence joins TRBV6-6 and TRBJ2-7; a possible D gene is TRBD2 (6 bases). The CDR3 sequence is 15 residues long. Looked up from germline, CDR1 is MNHNY and CDR2 is SVGAGI (reference sequence). V dropped 6 bases and J dropped 6 bases, with 21 bases sitting between them. Here the CDR3 DNA reads TGTGCCAGCAGCTTAGTAGGGGCCATGGGGGGCGAGCAGTACTTC. It codes for CASSLVGAMGGEQYF.

The rearrangement links TRBV24-1 to TRBJ2-1, with 7 bases matching TRBD2. Germline V lookup: CDR1 KGHDR, CDR2 SFDVKD. The CDR3 is made up of 18 amino acids. V was pared by 3 bases and J by 0 bases, with 10 bases of the junction left unmatched. As DNA, the CDR3 is TGTGCCACCAGTGATCCACGGGCTAGCGGAGGCTCCTACAATGAGCAGTTCTTC. Its protein product is CATSDPRASGGSYNEQFF.

The chain combines TRBV20-1 with TRBJ1-1; D remains unclear. This CDR3 has 12 residues. CDR1 and CDR2 (germline): DFQATT, SNEGSKA (reference sequence). Between the trimmed V and J ends, which lost 5 bases and 0 bases, there was a span of 7 bases. CDR3 residues: CSAGQMNTEAFF. CDR3 sequence (DNA): TGCAGTGCTGGTCAGATGAACACTGAAGCTTTCTTT.

The chain recombines TRBV19 with TRBJ1-6, with 10 bases identical to TRBD1. Germline V CDR1 and CDR2: LNHDA, SQIVND (reference sequence). The CDR3 extends over 15 amino acids. Trimming took 9 bases from V and 13 from J; bases not matched to a gene: 15. The CDR3 DNA reads as TGTGCCAGCACCGGGACAGGGGCCCTAACGGGGCCCCTCCACTTT. This encodes CASTGTGALTGPLHF.

This chain joins TRBV10-1 and TRBJ2-7; perhaps TRBD1 as D (6 bases). This CDR3 has 14 amino acids. Germline V CDR1 and CDR2: WNHNN, SYGVQD (reference sequence). Trimming shortened V by 2 bases and J by 5 bases, and 13 bases separated the two germline ends. The CDR3 region is CASSEARGSHEQYF. The CDR3 coding sequence is TGCGCCAGCAGTGAGGCTAGGGGGTCCCACGAGCAGTACTTC.

This clonotype was observed many times. V and J are TRBV30 and TRBJ1-5; D is uncertain. CDR3 size: 13 residues. Germline V lookup: CDR1 GTSNPN, CDR2 SVGIG (reference sequence). V dropped 0 bases and J dropped 6 bases, with 9 bases sitting between them. Here the CDR3 reads CAWSVKGSQPQHF. For the CDR3, the DNA is TGTGCCTGGAGTGTTAAGGGATCTCAGCCCCAGCATTTT. The full variable domain, completed using reference TRBV30 and TRBJ1-5, is SQTIHQWPATLVQPVGSPLSLECTVEGTSNPNLYWYRQAAGRGLQLLFYSVGIGQISSEVPQNLSASRPQDRQFILSSKKLLLSDSGFYLCAWSVKGSQPQHFGDGTRLSIL.